This TCR beta chain was profiled in a study of cytomegalovirus exposure and HLA in healthy donors. Sequencing used immunoSEQ multiplex PCR; TCRdb keeps in-frame clones, though not all of them. The sample consists of under 140,000 clones, 88% of them appearing once. Trimming cost V 4 bases and J 7 bases, with 8 bases left between them. The germline V gene has CDR1 ENHRY and CDR2 SYGVKD. CDR3 length: 12 residues. The chain has TRBV10-3 and TRBJ2-1; the D gene is possibly TRBD1 (5 bases). The sequencing input was PBMCs. This TCR was recovered from a woman between 25 and 40 years old in good health and CMV-seropositive. The CDR3 coding sequence is TGTGCCATCAGTGGTGGGGCGAATGAGCAGTTCTTC. It translates to CAISGGANEQFF.